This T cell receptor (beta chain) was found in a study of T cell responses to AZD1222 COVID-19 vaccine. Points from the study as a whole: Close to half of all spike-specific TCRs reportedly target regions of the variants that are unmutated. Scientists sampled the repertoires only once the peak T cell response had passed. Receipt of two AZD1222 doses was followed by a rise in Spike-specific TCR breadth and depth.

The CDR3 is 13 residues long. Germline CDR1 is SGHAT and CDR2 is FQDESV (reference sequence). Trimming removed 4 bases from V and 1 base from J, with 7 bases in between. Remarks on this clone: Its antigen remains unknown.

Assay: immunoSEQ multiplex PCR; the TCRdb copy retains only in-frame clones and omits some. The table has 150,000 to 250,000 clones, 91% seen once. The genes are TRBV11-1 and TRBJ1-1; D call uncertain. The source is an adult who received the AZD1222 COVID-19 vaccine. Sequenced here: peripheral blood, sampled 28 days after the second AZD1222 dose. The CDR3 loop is CASSWQENTEAFF. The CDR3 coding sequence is TGTGCCAGCAGCTGGCAGGAGAACACTGAAGCTTTCTTT.